The 14 T cell receptor beta chains listed next were all sequenced from one sample in a study of cytomegalovirus exposure and HLA in healthy donors. The study ran its PCR with 60 Vbeta and 13 Jbeta primers. The repertoire was sequenced with immunoSEQ multiplex PCR; TCRdb's copy has only in-frame clones and lacks some. The table records about 120,000 clones, about 75% of them present only once. Sequenced input: PBMCs. The receptors were gathered from a man aged 55 to 70 in good health and CMV-seropositive.

This clone came up a few times. The chain joins TRBV7-9 to TRBJ2-1; D is perhaps TRBD1 (5 bases). The V end was cut by 3 bases, the J end by 10 bases, with 22 bases between. The length of the CDR3 is 16 residues. The germline gives CDR1 SEHNR, CDR2 FQNEAQ (reference sequence). CDR3 in amino acids: CASSLEMDTALGEQFF. Written as DNA, the CDR3 is TGTGCCAGCAGCTTGGAGATGGACACCGCTTTGGGGGAGCAGTTCTTC.

The rearrangement uses TRBV7-9 and TRBJ2-1; TRBD1 is a possible D gene (5 bases). Germline CDR1 and CDR2: SEHNR and FQNEAQ (reference sequence). This CDR3 is built from 16 residues. V lost 5 bases, J lost 8 bases, and 22 bases lay in between. The CDR3 protein is CASSRAGQGNFHEQFF. In DNA, the CDR3 is TGTGCCAGCAGCCGGGCCGGGCAGGGTAATTTCCATGAGCAGTTCTTC.

The V gene is TRBV6-5, the J gene TRBJ1-2; no firm D call. V was pared by 8 bases and J by 6 bases, with 13 bases between. Germline V gene sequence: CDR1 MNHEY, CDR2 SVGAGI. The CDR3 extends over 12 amino acids. The CDR3: CASRSGIDGYTF. The CDR3, as DNA: TGTGCCAGCCGCAGCGGGATCGATGGCTACACCTTC.

For this clone: The junction differs from germline at one of its ends, possibly a read error. The V call is TRBV19, the J call TRBJ1-6; 8 nucleotides align to TRBD1. This CDR3 is built from 14 residues. Per the germline V gene, CDR1 is LNHDA and CDR2 is SQIVND (reference sequence). For the CDR3, the DNA is TGTGCCAGTAGTATGGGAGGGACAGGAATCGCCTGGCGCTTT. This sequence encodes CASSMGGTGIAWRF.

The chain employs TRBV9 and TRBJ1-1; no clear D gene. V lost 0 bases and J 1 base, leaving 7 bases between the germline ends. The germline V gene has CDR1 SGDLS and CDR2 YYNGEE. The CDR3 has 14 amino acids. Here the CDR3 DNA reads TGTGCCAGCAGCGTAGGAGGAGAGAACACTGAAGCTTTCTTT. Translated, it gives CASSVGGENTEAFF.

The CDR3: CASSVLAGDGDTQYF. CDR3 nucleotide sequence: TGTGCCAGCAGCGTACTAGCGGGAGATGGAGATACGCAGTATTTT. The V call is TRBV6-5, the J call TRBJ2-3; 11 bases line up with TRBD2. Germline V gene lookup returns CDR1 MNHEY and CDR2 SVGAGI. The CDR3 covers 15 residues. V was pared by 6 bases and J by 5 bases, with 7 bases of the junction left unmatched.

V is TRBV6-5 and J is TRBJ1-2; no clear D. Trimming shortened V by 0 bases and J by 8 bases, and 10 bases separated the two germline ends. This CDR3 spans 13 amino acids. Germline CDR1 MNHEY, CDR2 SVGAGI. The CDR3 coding sequence is TGTGCCAGCAGTTACTCGGGCCGGTTAGGCTACACCTTC. This translates into CASSYSGRLGYTF.

This chain connects TRBV5-1 to TRBJ2-3; tentative D call: TRBD2 (5 bases). With 4 bases removed from V and 5 bases from J, the gap between germline ends came to 17 bases. This CDR3 is built from 15 residues. The germline V gene encodes CDR1 SGHRS and CDR2 YFSETQ. The CDR3 spells CASSLDGDFIDTQYF. CDR3 in DNA: TGCGCCAGCAGCCTGGACGGGGATTTTATAGATACGCAGTATTTT.

A note on this clone: Different DNA sequences within this sample yield the same CDR3. V usage is TRBV7-9 and J usage is TRBJ2-7; TRBD1 agrees at 7 bases. Trimming took 5 bases from V and 6 from J; bases not matched to a gene: 13. The CDR3 runs 15 residues. Germline assignment: CDR1 SEHNR and CDR2 FQNEAQ (reference sequence). The CDR3 region is CASSTTRTGSGEQYF. CDR3 nucleotides: TGTGCCAGCAGCACCACCCGGACAGGCAGTGGCGAGCAGTACTTC.

The chain joins TRBV19 to TRBJ1-1, with TRBD1 matching over 7 bases. CDR3 length equals 14 residues. Germline-derived CDR1 and CDR2 are LNHDA and SQIVND (reference sequence). J gave up 5 bases and V 6 bases, and 9 bases lay outside the gene matches. The CDR3 sequence: CASRTEGAKTEAFF. For the CDR3, the DNA is TGTGCCAGTAGGACGGAGGGGGCGAAGACTGAAGCTTTCTTT.

The chain has TRBV5-1 and TRBJ1-3; D is possibly TRBD1 (6 bases). Per germline, CDR1 SGHRS and CDR2 YFSETQ. V lost 2 bases and J 4 bases, leaving 10 bases between the germline ends. The CDR3 is made up of 14 amino acids. The CDR3 region has the DNA TGCGCCAGCAGCTTCAGGGGAGAAGGAAACACCATATATTTT. It encodes CASSFRGEGNTIYF.

The V gene is TRBV19, the J gene TRBJ2-1, with 9 bases fitting TRBD2. Per germline, CDR1 LNHDA and CDR2 SQIVND (reference sequence). The CDR3 is 14 amino acids. V dropped 5 bases and J dropped 4; count of bases not matched to a gene: 3. The CDR3: CASSLLAGYNEQFF. As DNA, the CDR3 is TGTGCCAGTAGTCTGCTAGCGGGGTACAATGAGCAGTTCTTC.

J is TRBJ1-1 and V is TRBV11-1; weak D call: TRBD1 (6 bases). CDR1 SGHAT and CDR2 FQDESV come from the germline V gene (reference sequence). CDR3 length equals 12 residues. V shed 5 bases and J shed 10 bases, with 14 bases lying between them. The chain's CDR3 is CASSSTGRRAFF. In DNA, the CDR3 is TGTGCCAGCAGCAGTACAGGGAGAAGAGCTTTCTTT.

The CDR3 is CASSESPGRADTQYF. CDR3 DNA sequence: TGCGCCAGCAGTGAGAGCCCCGGGAGAGCAGATACGCAGTATTTT. The rearrangement joins TRBV10-1 to TRBJ2-3, with D maybe TRBD2 (6 bases). Trimming removed 2 bases at V and 4 bases at J, with 13 bases between. Looked up from germline, CDR1 is WNHNN and CDR2 is SYGVQD (reference sequence). The CDR3 covers 15 residues.